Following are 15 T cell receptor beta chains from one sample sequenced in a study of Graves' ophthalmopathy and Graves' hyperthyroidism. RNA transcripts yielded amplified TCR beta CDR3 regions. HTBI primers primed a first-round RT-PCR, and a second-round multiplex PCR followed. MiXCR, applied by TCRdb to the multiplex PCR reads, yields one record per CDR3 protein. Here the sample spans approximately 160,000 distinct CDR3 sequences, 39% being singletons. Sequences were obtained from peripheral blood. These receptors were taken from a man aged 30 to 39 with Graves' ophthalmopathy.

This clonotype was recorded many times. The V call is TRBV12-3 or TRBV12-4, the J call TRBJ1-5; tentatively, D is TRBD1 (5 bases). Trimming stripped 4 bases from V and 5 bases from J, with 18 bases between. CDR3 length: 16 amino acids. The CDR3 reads CASSSSPDRVDQPQHF. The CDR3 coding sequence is TGTGCCAGCAGTTCCTCCCCCGACAGAGTGGATCAGCCCCAGCATTTT.

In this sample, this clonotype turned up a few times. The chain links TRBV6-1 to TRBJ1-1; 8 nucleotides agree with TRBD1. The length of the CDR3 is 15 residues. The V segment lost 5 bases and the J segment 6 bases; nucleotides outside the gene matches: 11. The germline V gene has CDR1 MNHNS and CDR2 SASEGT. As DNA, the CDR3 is TGTGCCAGCAGTAGGGGGGGAGGACAGGGCTCTGAAGCTTTCTTT. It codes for CASSRGGGQGSEAFF.

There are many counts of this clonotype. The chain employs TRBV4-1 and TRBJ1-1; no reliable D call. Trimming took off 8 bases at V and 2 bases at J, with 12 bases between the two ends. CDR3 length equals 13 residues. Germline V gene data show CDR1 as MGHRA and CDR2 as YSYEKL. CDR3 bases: TGCGCCAGCGGCTATGGCCGTAACACTGAAGCTTTCTTT. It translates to CASGYGRNTEAFF.

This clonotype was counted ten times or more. CDR3 sequence reads: CASSPRLLWNTEAFF. CDR3 in DNA: TGTGCCAGCAGCCCTAGACTTCTTTGGAACACTGAAGCTTTCTTT. This chain uses TRBV11-2 with TRBJ1-1; unclear D gene. V lost 5 bases and J 1 base, leaving 14 bases between the germline ends. The germline V gene encodes CDR1 SGHAT and CDR2 FQNNGV. This CDR3 has 15 amino acids.

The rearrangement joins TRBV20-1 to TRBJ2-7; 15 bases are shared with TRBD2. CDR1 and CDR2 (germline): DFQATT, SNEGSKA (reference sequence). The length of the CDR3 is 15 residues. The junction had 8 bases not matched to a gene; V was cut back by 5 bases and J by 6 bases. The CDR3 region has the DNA TGCAGTGCTGGACTAGCGGGAGGGCCTAGCGCCGAGCAGTACTTC. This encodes CSAGLAGGPSAEQYF.

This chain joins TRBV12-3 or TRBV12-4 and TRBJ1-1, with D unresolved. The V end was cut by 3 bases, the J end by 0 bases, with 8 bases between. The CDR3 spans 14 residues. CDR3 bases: TGTGCCAGCAGTTTTCGGCGGCTGAACACTGAAGCTTTCTTT. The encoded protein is CASSFRRLNTEAFF.

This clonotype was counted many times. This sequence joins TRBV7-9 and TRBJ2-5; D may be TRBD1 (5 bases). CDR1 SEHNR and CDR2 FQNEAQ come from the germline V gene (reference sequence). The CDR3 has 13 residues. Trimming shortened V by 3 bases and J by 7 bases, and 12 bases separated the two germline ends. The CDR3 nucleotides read TGTGCCAGCAGCTTTAGTCAGGGCCTGACCCAGTACTTC. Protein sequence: CASSFSQGLTQYF.

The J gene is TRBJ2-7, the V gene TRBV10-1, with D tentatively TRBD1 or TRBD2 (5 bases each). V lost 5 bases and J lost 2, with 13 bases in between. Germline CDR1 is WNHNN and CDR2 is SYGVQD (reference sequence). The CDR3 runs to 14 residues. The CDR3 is CASSPKRGPYEQYF. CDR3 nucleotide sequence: TGCGCCAGCAGTCCCAAACGGGGACCCTACGAGCAGTACTTC.

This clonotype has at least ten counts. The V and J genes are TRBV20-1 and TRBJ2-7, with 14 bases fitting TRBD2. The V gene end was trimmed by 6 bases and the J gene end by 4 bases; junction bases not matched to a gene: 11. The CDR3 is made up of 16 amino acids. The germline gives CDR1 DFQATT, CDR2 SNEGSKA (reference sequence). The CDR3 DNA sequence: TGCAGTGCCACCCGGCTGACTAGCGGGAGGGTTTACGAGCAGTACTTC. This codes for CSATRLTSGRVYEQYF.

CDR3 protein: CASSLRFKNIQYF. CDR3 DNA: TGTGCCAGCAGCTTAAGGTTTAAAAACATTCAGTACTTC. The chain links TRBV7-8 to TRBJ2-4; D is ambiguous. Between the trimmed V and J ends, which lost 2 bases and 4 bases, there was a span of 6 bases. In germline, CDR1 is SGHVS, CDR2 FQNEAQ. CDR3 length: 13 residues.

Here the CDR3 reads CASSFGSRVNQPQHF. CDR3 coding DNA: TGTGCCAGCAGTTTCGGGAGCAGGGTCAATCAGCCCCAGCATTTT. J is TRBJ1-5 and V is TRBV12-3 or TRBV12-4; the D gene is possibly TRBD1 (5 bases). Trimming pared 3 bases from V and 3 bases from J, leaving 12 bases between. The CDR3 is 15 amino acids.

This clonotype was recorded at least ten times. The CDR3 DNA follows: TGTGCCAGCAGCGACCTACCGGGACAGGGTTCAAAGGAGCAGTTCTTC. It specifies CASSDLPGQGSKEQFF. This chain uses TRBV7-2 with TRBJ2-1; 9 positions match TRBD1. Germline trimming cut 5 bases from V and 10 bases from J; bases unmatched to any gene: 15. The CDR3 spans 16 residues. Germline V gene data show CDR1 as SGHTA and CDR2 as FQGNSA. Full variable domain (remainder filled in from reference TRBV7-2 and TRBJ2-1): GAGVSQSPSNKVTEKGKDVELRCDPISGHTALYWYRQSLGQGLEFLIYFQGNSAPDKSGLPSDRFSAERTGGSVSTLTIQRTQQEDSAVYLCASSDLPGQGSKEQFFGPGTRLTVL.

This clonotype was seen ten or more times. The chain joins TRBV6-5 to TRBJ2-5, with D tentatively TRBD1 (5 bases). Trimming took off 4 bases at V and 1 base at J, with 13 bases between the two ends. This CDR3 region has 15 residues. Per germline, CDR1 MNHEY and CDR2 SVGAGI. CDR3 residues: CASSSLRQGQETQYF. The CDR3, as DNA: TGTGCCAGCAGTTCCCTTCGGCAGGGCCAAGAGACCCAGTACTTC.

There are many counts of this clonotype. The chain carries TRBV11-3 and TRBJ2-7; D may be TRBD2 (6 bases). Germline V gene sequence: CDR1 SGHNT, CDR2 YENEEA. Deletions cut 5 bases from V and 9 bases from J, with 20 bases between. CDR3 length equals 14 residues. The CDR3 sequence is CASSDPGLPGVQYF. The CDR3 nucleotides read TGTGCCAGCAGCGACCCGGGACTCCCTGGAGTGCAGTACTTC. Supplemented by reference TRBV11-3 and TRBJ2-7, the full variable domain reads EAGVVQSPRYKIIEKKQPVAFWCNPISGHNTLYWYLQNLGQGPELLIRYENEEAVDDSQLPKDRFSAERLKGVDSTLKIQPAELGDSAVYLCASSDPGLPGVQYFGPGTRLTVT.

Written as DNA, the CDR3 is TGTGCCAGCAGTCCGTCCCTAGCGGCCGTACGGTACGAGCAGTACTTC. This codes for CASSPSLAAVRYEQYF. The chain recombines TRBV12-3 or TRBV12-4 with TRBJ2-7; 7 positions agree with TRBD2. The CDR3 sequence is 16 residues long. The trim removed 5 bases at V and 4 bases at J, leaving 14 bases unmatched.